Sequencing of this TCR beta chain was carried out in a study of graft-versus-host responses after intestinal transplantation. Across the whole study: Each of the recipients got a multivisceral, liver-intestinal, or isolated intestinal transplant. Once they had received anti-thymocyte globulin induction, all recipients took tacrolimus and steroids for approximately 3 years.

The protocol was immunoSEQ multiplex PCR, while the TCRdb copy is restricted to in-frame clones and leaves out a portion. The sample holds around 84,000 clones, 80% to 85% seen once. CDR3 size: 14 residues. CDR1 and CDR2 from the germline V gene are SGDLS and YYNGEE. The germline V and J ends were trimmed by 0 bases and 0 bases, with 7 bases remaining between them. On this clone: What it binds is unknown. Other DNA sequences within the sample encode an identical CDR3.

This chain connects TRBV9 to TRBJ2-7, with D maybe TRBD2 (5 bases). The sequencing used unstimulated CD8+ T cells sorted from spleen or lymph node cells, collected before intestinal transplant. The sequence came from a human donor who received an intestinal transplant. This chain's CDR3 is CASSVEGSSYEQYF. The CDR3 region has the DNA TGTGCCAGCAGCGTAGAAGGGAGCTCCTACGAGCAGTACTTC.